The 11 T cell receptor beta chains given below trace back to one sample, sequenced in a study of shared clonotypes between healthy human individuals. The repertoire was sequenced with immunoSEQ multiplex PCR; TCRdb's copy has only in-frame clones and lacks some. The sample includes hundreds of thousands of clones, roughly 72% of them seen just once. Source material: memory CD4+ T cells sorted from blood. Subset specified: CD45RA-negative fraction. The receptors were gathered from a woman in her 30s in good health.

This chain connects TRBV29-1 to TRBJ1-1, with D unresolved. CDR1 SQVTM and CDR2 ANQGSEA come from the germline V gene. This CDR3 is 14 amino acids long. Trimming cost V 1 base and J 3 bases, with 12 bases left between them. The CDR3 loop reads CSVEGTSFYTEAFF. The CDR3 nucleotides are TGCAGCGTTGAAGGAACAAGTTTTTACACTGAAGCTTTCTTT.

The rearrangement uses TRBV2 and TRBJ2-5, with 11 bases matching TRBD1. From germline, CDR1 is SNHLY and CDR2 FYNNEI. The CDR3 has 12 amino acids. V shed 7 bases and J 11 bases; nucleotides not matched to a gene: 6. The CDR3 coding sequence is TGTGCCAGCATGGGACAGGGGGATGAGCAGTACTTC. It specifies CASMGQGDEQYF.

The J gene is TRBJ1-4, the V gene TRBV5-6; TRBD1 might be the D (6 bases). This CDR3 region has 14 residues. V was trimmed by 1 base and J by 5 bases, leaving 9 bases between them. The germline CDR1 and CDR2 sequences are SGHDT and YYEEEE. For the CDR3, the DNA is TGTGCCAGCAGCTTGACAGGGATAAATGAAAAACTGTTTTTT. Translated, it gives CASSLTGINEKLFF.

This clone came up a few times. The chain links TRBV2 to TRBJ2-1; D perhaps matches TRBD2 (6 bases). The V end lost 2 bases, the J end lost 8 bases, and 16 bases lay between the germline ends. The CDR3 spans 15 residues. Looked up from germline, CDR1 is SNHLY and CDR2 is FYNNEI. The CDR3 DNA reads TGTGCCAGCAGTGAAATAGCGGAGGTGCTGGATGAGCAGTTCTTC. Its translation is CASSEIAEVLDEQFF.

The V call is TRBV9, the J call TRBJ2-3; D gene ambiguous. The germline V gene has CDR1 SGDLS and CDR2 YYNGEE. V lost 6 bases and J 3 bases, leaving 11 bases between the germline ends. The CDR3 spans 13 residues. CDR3 residues: CASKSGETDTQYF. CDR3 sequence (DNA): TGTGCCAGCAAGTCCGGCGAAACAGATACGCAGTATTTT.

V is TRBV5-5 and J is TRBJ1-2; perhaps TRBD1 as D (6 bases). V lost 0 bases to trimming and J lost 2 bases, with 8 bases between them. The CDR3 runs 14 residues. Per germline, CDR1 SGHKS and CDR2 YYEKEE (reference sequence). This chain's CDR3 is CASSLGDNNYGYTF. The CDR3 region has the DNA TGTGCCAGCAGCTTGGGGGACAACAACTATGGCTACACCTTC.

This clone was counted between two and nine times. V is TRBV10-2 and J is TRBJ1-1; D ambiguous. This CDR3 is built from 12 residues. Trimming took off 0 bases at V and 5 bases at J, with 4 bases between the two ends. Looked up from germline, CDR1 is WSHSY and CDR2 is SAAADI. CDR3 in DNA: TGCGCCAGCAGTGAGTCGGTTACTGAAGCTTTCTTT. Protein product: CASSESVTEAFF.

CDR3 loop: CASSEAVAGANEKLFF. DNA for the CDR3: TGTGCCAGCAGTGAAGCGGTGGCAGGCGCTAATGAAAAACTGTTTTTT. This chain connects TRBV25-1 to TRBJ1-4; D is ambiguous. Trimming took 2 bases from V and 3 from J, leaving 13 bases between them. The germline V gene encodes CDR1 MGHDK and CDR2 SYGVNS. CDR3 length: 16 amino acids.

V is TRBV21-1 and J is TRBJ1-4. TRBV21-1 is a recognized pseudogene. This CDR3 contains 12 residues. CDR3 region: CAGTDDNEKLFF. The CDR3 nucleotides read TGTGCCGGCACAGACGATAATGAAAAACTGTTTTTT.

This chain uses TRBV28 with TRBJ1-1; D not resolved. The germline V gene encodes CDR1 MDHEN and CDR2 SYDVKM. The CDR3 length is 17 residues. The V end lost 1 base, the J end lost 0 bases, and 15 bases lay between the germline ends. DNA for the CDR3: TGTGCCAGCAGTTTATTTCGGGTTACACACATGAACACTGAAGCTTTCTTT. This translates into CASSLFRVTHMNTEAFF.

The genes are TRBV6-1 and TRBJ1-5; D perhaps matches TRBD1 (5 bases). CDR1 MNHNS and CDR2 SASEGT come from the germline V gene. The CDR3 covers 14 residues. V lost 5 bases to trimming and J lost 5 bases, with 13 bases between them. CDR3: CASSPTRGDQPQHF. In nucleotides, the CDR3 is TGTGCCAGCAGTCCCACACGGGGGGATCAGCCCCAGCATTTT.